Reported below is one TCR beta chain. This specimen belongs to a study of blood T cell repertoires in COVID-19. Study as a whole: The cDNA or gDNA used as material had been derived from T cells, B-cell-depleted T cells, or PBMCs.

The V and J ends lost 3 bases and 10 bases respectively, with 12 bases between them. The CDR3 has 12 residues. CDR1 and CDR2 from the germline V gene are LGHNA and YNFKEQ. Grouping used clinical history reported by participants in a survey and questionnaire. In the study's own analysis: Reference gene primer amplification gave estimated nucleated cell counts. Sequenced by immunoSEQ multiplex PCR; TCRdb stores in-frame clones only, minus some. The V and J calls and clone size come from that table; D and trimming were worked out from the DNA. This table has some 300,000 clones, about 90% appearing once.

Specimen: PBMCs or T cells enriched from blood (not recorded which). The V call is TRBV4-2, the J call TRBJ1-1, with D uncertain. This TCR derives from a woman aged 50 to 60 who had been exposed to COVID-19. The CDR3 here is CASSQGKIAAFF. CDR3 DNA: TGTGCCAGCAGCCAGGGTAAGATAGCAGCTTTCTTT.